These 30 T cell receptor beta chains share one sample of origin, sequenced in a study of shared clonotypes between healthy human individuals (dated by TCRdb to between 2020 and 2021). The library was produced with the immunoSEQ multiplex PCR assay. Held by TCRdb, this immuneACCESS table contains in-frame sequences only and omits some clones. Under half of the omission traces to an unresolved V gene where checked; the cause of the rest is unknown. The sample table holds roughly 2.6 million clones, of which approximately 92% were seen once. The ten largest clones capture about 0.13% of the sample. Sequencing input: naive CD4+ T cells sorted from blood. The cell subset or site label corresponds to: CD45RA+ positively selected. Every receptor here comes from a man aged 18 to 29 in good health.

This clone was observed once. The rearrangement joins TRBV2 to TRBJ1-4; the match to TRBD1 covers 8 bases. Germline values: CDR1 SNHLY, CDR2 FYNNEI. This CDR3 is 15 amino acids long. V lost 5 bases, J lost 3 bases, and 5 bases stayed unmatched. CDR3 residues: CASSSQGASNEKLFF. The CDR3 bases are TGTGCCAGCAGTTCTCAGGGGGCCTCTAATGAAAAACTGTTTTTT.

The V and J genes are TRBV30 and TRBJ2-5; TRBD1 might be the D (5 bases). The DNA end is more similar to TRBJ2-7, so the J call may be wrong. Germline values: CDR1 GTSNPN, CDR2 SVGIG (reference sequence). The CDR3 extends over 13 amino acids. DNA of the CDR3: TGTGCCTGGAGTAGGCAGGGCCGCAGCGAGCAGTACTTC. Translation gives CAWSRQGRSEQYF.

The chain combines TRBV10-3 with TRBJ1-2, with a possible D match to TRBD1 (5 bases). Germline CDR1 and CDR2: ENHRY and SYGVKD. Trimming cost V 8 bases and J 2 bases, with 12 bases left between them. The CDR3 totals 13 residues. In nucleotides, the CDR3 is TGTGCCATCGGGCAGGGAGGGAACTATGGCTACACCTTC. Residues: CAIGQGGNYGYTF.

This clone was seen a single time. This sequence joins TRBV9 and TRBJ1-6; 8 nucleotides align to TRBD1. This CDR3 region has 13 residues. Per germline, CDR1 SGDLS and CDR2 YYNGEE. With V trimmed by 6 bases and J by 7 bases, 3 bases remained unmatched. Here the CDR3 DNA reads TGTGCCAGCATGGGACAGGAGAATTCACCCCTCCACTTT. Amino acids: CASMGQENSPLHF.

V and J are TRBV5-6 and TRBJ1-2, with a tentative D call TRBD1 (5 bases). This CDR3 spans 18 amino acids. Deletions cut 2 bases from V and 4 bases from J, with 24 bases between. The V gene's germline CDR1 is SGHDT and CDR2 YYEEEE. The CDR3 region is CASSFWGRGAGVAYGYTF. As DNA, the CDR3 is TGTGCCAGCAGCTTTTGGGGCCGAGGCGCAGGCGTTGCCTATGGCTACACCTTC.

The CDR3 DNA is TGTGCCTGGAGGGGGGGACAGGGTAAGGCTGAAGCTTTCTTT. Translating it yields CAWRGGQGKAEAFF. The rearrangement joins TRBV30 to TRBJ1-1; 9 nucleotides agree with TRBD1. The CDR3 runs to 14 residues. CDR1 and CDR2 from the germline V gene are GTSNPN and SVGIG (reference sequence). Trimming cost V 3 bases and J 6 bases; bases outside gene matches: 8.

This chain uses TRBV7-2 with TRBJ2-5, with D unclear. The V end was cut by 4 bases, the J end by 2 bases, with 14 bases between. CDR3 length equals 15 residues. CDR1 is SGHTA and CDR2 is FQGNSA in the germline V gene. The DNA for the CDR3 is TGTGCCAGCAGCTCCGAGCTGGGTAGGCAAGAGACCCAGTACTTC. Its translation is CASSSELGRQETQYF.

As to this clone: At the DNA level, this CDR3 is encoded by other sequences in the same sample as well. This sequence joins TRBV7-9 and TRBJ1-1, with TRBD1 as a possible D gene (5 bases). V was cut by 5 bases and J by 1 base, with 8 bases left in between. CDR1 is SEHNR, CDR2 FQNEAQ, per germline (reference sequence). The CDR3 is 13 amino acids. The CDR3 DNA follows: TGTGCCAGCAGCAGGGACGGGAACACTGAAGCTTTCTTT. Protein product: CASSRDGNTEAFF.

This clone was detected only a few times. CDR3 DNA: TGTGCCAGCAGTGAAGCTGAGGGACAGGGGAATTCACCCCTCCACTTT. Amino acid sequence: CASSEAEGQGNSPLHF. The V call is TRBV2, the J call TRBJ1-6; TRBD1 agrees at 10 bases. J lost 7 bases, V lost 0 bases, and 3 bases had no gene match. The CDR3 totals 16 residues. Germline V gene sequence: CDR1 SNHLY, CDR2 FYNNEI.

In DNA form, the CDR3 reads TGTGCCAGCAGTTACCTTGACAGGGCAGGCGGAAAACTGTTTTTT. It is translated as CASSYLDRAGGKLFF. The chain joins TRBV6-5 to TRBJ1-4, with 7 positions matching TRBD1. Germline assignment: CDR1 MNHEY and CDR2 SVGAGI. This CDR3 is 15 amino acids long. The J segment lost 10 bases and the V segment lost 2 bases, leaving 10 bases of the junction unmatched.

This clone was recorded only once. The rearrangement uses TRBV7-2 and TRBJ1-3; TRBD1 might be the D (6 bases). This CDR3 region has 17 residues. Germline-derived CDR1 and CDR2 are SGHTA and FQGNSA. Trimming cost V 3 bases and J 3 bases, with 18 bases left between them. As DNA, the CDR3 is TGTGCCAGCAGCTTTAGTGCCTTACAGGGTTTTGGAAACACCATATATTTT. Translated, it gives CASSFSALQGFGNTIYF.

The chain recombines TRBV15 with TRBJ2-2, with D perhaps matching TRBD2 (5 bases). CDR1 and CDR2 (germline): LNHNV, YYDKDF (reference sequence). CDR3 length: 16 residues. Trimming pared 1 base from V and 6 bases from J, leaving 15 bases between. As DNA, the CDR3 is TGTGCCACCAGCAGAGGCTTCGCCGGGAAGGCCGGGGAGCTGTTTTTT. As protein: CATSRGFAGKAGELFF. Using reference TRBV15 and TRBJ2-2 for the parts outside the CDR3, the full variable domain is DAMVIQNPRYQVTQFGKPVTLSCSQTLNHNVMYWYQQKSSQAPKLLFHYYDKDFNNEADTPDNFQSRRPNTSFCFLDIRSPGLGDTAMYLCATSRGFAGKAGELFFGEGSRLTVL.

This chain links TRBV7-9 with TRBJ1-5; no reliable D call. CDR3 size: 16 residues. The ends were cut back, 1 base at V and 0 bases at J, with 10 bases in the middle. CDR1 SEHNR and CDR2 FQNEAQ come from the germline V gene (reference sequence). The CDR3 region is CASSLGSGISNQPQHF. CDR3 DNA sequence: TGTGCCAGCAGCTTAGGATCCGGGATTAGCAATCAGCCCCAGCATTTT.

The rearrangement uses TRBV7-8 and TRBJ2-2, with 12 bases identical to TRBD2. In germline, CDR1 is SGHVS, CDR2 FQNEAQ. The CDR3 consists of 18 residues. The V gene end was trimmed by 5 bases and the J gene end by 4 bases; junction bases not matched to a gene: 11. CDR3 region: CASSRSSGGAMGTGELFF. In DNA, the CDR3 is TGTGCCAGCAGCCGGTCTAGCGGGGGGGCCATGGGCACCGGGGAGCTGTTTTTT. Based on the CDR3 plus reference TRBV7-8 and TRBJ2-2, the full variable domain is GAGVSQSPRYKVAKRGQDVALRCDPISGHVSLFWYQQALGQGPEFLTYFQNEAQLDKSGLPSDRFFAERPEGSVSTLKIQRTQQEDSAVYLCASSRSSGGAMGTGELFFGEGSRLTVL.

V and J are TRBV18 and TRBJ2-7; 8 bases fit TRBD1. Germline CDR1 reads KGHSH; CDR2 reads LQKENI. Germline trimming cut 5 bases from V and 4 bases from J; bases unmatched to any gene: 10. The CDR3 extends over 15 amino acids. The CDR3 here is CASSTRTGKTYEQYF. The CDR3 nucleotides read TGTGCCAGCTCAACCCGGACAGGGAAGACTTACGAGCAGTACTTC.

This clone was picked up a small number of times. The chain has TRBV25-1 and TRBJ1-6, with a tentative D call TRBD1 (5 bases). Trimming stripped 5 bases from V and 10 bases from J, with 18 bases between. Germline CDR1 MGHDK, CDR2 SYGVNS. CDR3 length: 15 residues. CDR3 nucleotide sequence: TGTGCCAGCAGTCTCCAGGGAGGTGTGGGGTCACCCCTCCACTTT. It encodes CASSLQGGVGSPLHF.

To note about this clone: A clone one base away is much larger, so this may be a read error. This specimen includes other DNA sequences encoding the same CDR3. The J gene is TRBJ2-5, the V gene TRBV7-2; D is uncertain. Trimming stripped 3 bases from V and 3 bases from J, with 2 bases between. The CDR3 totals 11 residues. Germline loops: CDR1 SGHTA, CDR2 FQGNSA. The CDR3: CASSFKETQYF. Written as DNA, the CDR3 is TGTGCCAGCAGCTTTAAAGAGACCCAGTACTTC.

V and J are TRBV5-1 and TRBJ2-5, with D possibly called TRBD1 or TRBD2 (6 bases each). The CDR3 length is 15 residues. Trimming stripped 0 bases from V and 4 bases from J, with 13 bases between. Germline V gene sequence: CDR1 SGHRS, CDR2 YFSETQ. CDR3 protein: CASSLGTGRTETQYF. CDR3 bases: TGCGCCAGCAGCTTGGGAACAGGGAGGACAGAGACCCAGTACTTC. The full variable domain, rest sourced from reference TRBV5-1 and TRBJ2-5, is KAGVTQTPRYLIKTRGQQVTLSCSPISGHRSVSWYQQTPGQGLQFLFEYFSETQRNKGNFPGRFSGRQFSNSRSEMNVSTLELGDSALYLCASSLGTGRTETQYFGPGTRLLVL.

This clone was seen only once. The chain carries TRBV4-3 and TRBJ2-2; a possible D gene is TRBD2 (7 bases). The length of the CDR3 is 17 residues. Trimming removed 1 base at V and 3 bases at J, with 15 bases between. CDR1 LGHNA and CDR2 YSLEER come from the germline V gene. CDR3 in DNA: TGCGCCAGCAGCCAAGTATCCAGCGGGACATACACCGGGGAGCTGTTTTTT. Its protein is CASSQVSSGTYTGELFF.

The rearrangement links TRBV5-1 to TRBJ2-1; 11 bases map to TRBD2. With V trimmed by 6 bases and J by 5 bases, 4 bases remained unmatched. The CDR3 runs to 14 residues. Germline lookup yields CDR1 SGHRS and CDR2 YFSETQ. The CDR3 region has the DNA TGCGCCAGCACCCCTAGCGGGGGGAACAATGAGCAGTTCTTC. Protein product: CASTPSGGNNEQFF.

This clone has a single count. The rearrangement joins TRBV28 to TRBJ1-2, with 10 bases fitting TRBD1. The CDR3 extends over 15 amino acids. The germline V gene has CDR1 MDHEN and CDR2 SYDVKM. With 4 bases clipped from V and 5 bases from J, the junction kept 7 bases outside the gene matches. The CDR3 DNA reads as TGTGCCAGCAGTTCCCACGGGACAGGGGAATATGGCTACACCTTC. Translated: CASSSHGTGEYGYTF.

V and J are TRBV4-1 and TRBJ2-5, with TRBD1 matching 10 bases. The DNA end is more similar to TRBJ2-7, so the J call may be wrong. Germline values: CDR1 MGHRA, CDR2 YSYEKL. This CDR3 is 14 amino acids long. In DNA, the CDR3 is TGCGCCAGCAGCCAGTCGGGACAGGGGTACGAGCAGTACTTC. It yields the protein CASSQSGQGYEQYF.

In DNA, the CDR3 is TGTGCCAGTATTGATGGACATACCCACGAGCAGTACTTC. Translating it yields CASIDGHTHEQYF. The chain carries TRBV19 and TRBJ2-7; tentative D call: TRBD1 (5 bases). Germline CDR1 is LNHDA and CDR2 is SQIVND (reference sequence). V lost 7 bases to trimming and J lost 5 bases, with 15 bases between them. The CDR3 runs 13 residues.

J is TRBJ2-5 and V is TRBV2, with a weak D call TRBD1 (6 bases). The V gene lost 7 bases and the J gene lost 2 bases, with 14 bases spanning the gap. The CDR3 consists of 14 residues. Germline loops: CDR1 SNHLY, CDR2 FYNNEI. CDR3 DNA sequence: TGTGCCAGCACCAGGGGACAAATGCAAGAGACCCAGTACTTC. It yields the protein CASTRGQMQETQYF.

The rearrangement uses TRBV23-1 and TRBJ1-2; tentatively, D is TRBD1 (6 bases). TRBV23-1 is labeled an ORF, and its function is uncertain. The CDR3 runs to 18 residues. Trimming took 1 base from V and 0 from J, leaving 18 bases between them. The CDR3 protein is CASSQLMDSQLPNYGYTF. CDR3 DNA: TGCGCCAGCAGTCAATTAATGGACAGCCAGCTACCTAACTATGGCTACACCTTC.

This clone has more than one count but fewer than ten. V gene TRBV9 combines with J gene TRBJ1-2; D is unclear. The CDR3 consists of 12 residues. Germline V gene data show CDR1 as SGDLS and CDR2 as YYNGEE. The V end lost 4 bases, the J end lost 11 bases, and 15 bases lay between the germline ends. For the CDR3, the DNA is TGTGCCAGCAGCACTAGAGCGGATTCTTACACCTTC. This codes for CASSTRADSYTF. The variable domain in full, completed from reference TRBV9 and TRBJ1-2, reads DSGVTQTPKHLITATGQRVTLRCSPRSGDLSVYWYQQSLDQGLQFLIQYYNGEERAKGNILERFSAQQFPDLHSELNLSSLELGDSALYFCASSTRADSYTFGSGTRLTVV.

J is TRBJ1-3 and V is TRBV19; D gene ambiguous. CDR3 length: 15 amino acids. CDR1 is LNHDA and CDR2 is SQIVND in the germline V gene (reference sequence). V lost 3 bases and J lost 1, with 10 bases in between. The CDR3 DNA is TGTGCCAGTAGTATGACCGGACCTTCTGGAAACACCATATATTTT. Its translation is CASSMTGPSGNTIYF.

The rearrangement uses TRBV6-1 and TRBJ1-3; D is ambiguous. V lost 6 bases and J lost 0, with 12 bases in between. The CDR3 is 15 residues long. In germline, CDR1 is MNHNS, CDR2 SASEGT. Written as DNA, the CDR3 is TGTGCCAGCAGACCGGAATTAAGCTCTGGAAACACCATATATTTT. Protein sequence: CASRPELSSGNTIYF.

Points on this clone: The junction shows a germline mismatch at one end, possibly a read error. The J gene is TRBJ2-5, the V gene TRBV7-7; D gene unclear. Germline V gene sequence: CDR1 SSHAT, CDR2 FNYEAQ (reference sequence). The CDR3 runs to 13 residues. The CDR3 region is CASSLPPQETQYF. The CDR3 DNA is TGTGCTAGCAGCTTACCCCCCCAAGAGACCCAGTACTTC.

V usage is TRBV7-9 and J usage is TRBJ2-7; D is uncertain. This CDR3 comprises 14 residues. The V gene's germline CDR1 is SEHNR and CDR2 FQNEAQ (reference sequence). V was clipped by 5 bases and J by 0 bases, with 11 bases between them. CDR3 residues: CASSINSPSYEQYF. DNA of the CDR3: TGTGCCAGCAGCATAAACAGTCCCTCCTACGAGCAGTACTTC. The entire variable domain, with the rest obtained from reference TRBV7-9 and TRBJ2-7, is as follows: DTGVSQNPRHKITKRGQNVTFRCDPISEHNRLYWYRQTLGQGPEFLTYFQNEAQLEKSRLLSDRFSAERPKGSFSTLEIQRTEQGDSAMYLCASSINSPSYEQYFGPGTRLTVT.